These 21 T cell receptor beta chains originate from one sample sequenced in a study of graft-versus-host responses after intestinal transplantation. The method was immunoSEQ multiplex PCR; TCRdb's version includes in-frame clones alone and lacks a portion of them. This sample has roughly 3,200 clones; 79% occur once, and the top ten carry over 5%. From the graft tissue, intraepithelial and lamina propria lymphocytes were released through processing. Sequencing was performed on ileum tissue, taken approximately 18 and 21 days after intestinal transplantation. The receptors here all came from a human patient who received an intestinal transplant, so some T cells may come from the graft donor.

The chain has TRBV5-1 and TRBJ2-3, with D possibly matching TRBD1 (7 bases). The CDR3 contains 15 residues. V shed 1 base and J shed 3 bases, with 12 bases lying between them. The germline CDR1 and CDR2 sequences are SGHRS and YFSETQ. DNA for the CDR3: TGCGCCAGCAGCTTGTGGGCAGGGGGGACAGATACGCAGTATTTT. Translated, it gives CASSLWAGGTDTQYF.

V gene TRBV6-5 combines with J gene TRBJ2-7, with a possible D match to TRBD2 (5 bases). Germline V gene sequence: CDR1 MNHEY, CDR2 SVGAGI. The ends were cut back, 7 bases at V and 0 bases at J, with 16 bases in the middle. The CDR3 sequence is 15 residues long. Here the CDR3 reads CASTEWPSFSYEQYF. The CDR3, as DNA: TGTGCCAGCACCGAGTGGCCTAGCTTCTCCTACGAGCAGTACTTC.

This clone has just a few counts. The chain employs TRBV28 and TRBJ1-5; 7 bases are a match to TRBD1. This CDR3 region has 15 residues. Germline V gives CDR1 MDHEN, CDR2 SYDVKM. The trim removed 6 bases at V and 2 bases at J, leaving 7 bases unmatched. The CDR3 sequence is CASREGAEGNQPQHF. CDR3 nucleotide sequence: TGTGCCAGCAGGGAGGGGGCCGAGGGCAATCAGCCCCAGCATTTT.

This rearrangement joins TRBV14 to TRBJ2-2, with D uncertain. V lost 2 bases and J lost 5, with 18 bases in between. Looked up from germline, CDR1 is SGHDN and CDR2 is FVKESK. The CDR3 runs to 17 residues. CDR3: CASSQKTTLTGTGELFF. CDR3 DNA sequence: TGTGCCAGCAGCCAAAAAACGACGCTCACCGGGACCGGGGAGCTGTTTTTT.

This rearrangement joins TRBV21-1 to TRBJ1-5. TRBV21-1 is a pseudogene segment. The CDR3 is 19 amino acids. The CDR3, as DNA: TGTGCCAGCAGCAAAGGATCGAGGGTGGGGGGATATAGCAATCAGCCCCAGCATTTT. Protein sequence: CASSKGSRVGGYSNQPQHF.

The chain joins TRBV7-6 to TRBJ1-1; D ambiguous. Germline V lookup: CDR1 SGHVS, CDR2 FNYEAQ. Deletions cut 4 bases from V and 0 bases from J, with 9 bases between. The CDR3 consists of 14 residues. The DNA for the CDR3 is TGTGCCAGCAGCTCGGGAGGAGTGAACACTGAAGCTTTCTTT. Encoded protein: CASSSGGVNTEAFF.

Written as DNA, the CDR3 is TGTGCCAGCAGCCAAGGGGGGGACGGCTACACCTTC. This gives the protein CASSQGGDGYTF. The rearrangement links TRBV4-2 to TRBJ1-2, with a possible D match to TRBD1 (5 bases). The CDR3 totals 12 residues. V was shortened by 1 base and J by 8 bases, with 8 bases between the two germline ends. The V gene's germline CDR1 is LGHNA and CDR2 YNFKEQ.

The chain recombines TRBV19 with TRBJ2-1, with unresolved D. The CDR3 runs 19 residues. CDR1 LNHDA and CDR2 SQIVND come from the germline V gene (reference sequence). The V and J ends lost 6 bases and 0 bases respectively, with 24 bases between them. CDR3 amino acids: CASRRWAQLVPSSYNEQFF. CDR3 in DNA: TGTGCCAGTAGGAGGTGGGCCCAACTCGTTCCTAGCTCCTACAATGAGCAGTTCTTC.

V and J are TRBV18 and TRBJ2-1; D unresolved. There are 14 residues in the CDR3. V was clipped by 6 bases and J by 2 bases, with 11 bases between them. Germline CDR1 reads KGHSH; CDR2 reads LQKENI. The CDR3 reads CASSFSATYNEQFF. CDR3 bases: TGTGCCAGCTCCTTCAGCGCTACCTACAATGAGCAGTTCTTC.

A single count supports this clone. This sequence joins TRBV7-2 and TRBJ2-7, with D maybe TRBD2 (7 bases). V lost 0 bases and J lost 5, with 8 bases in between. Germline CDR1 reads SGHTA; CDR2 reads FQGNSA. CDR3 length equals 13 residues. The CDR3 loop is CASSLAGGHEQYF. The DNA of the CDR3 is TGTGCCAGCAGCTTAGCCGGGGGGCACGAGCAGTACTTC.

Written as DNA, the CDR3 is TGTGCCTGGAGTCAGGGGTGGCGAGAGACCCAGTACTTC. Translating gives CAWSQGWRETQYF. J is TRBJ2-5 and V is TRBV30; weak D call: TRBD1 (6 bases). The germline CDR1 and CDR2 sequences are GTSNPN and SVGIG (reference sequence). There are 13 residues in the CDR3. V lost 2 bases and J lost 4, with 11 bases in between.

A remark on this clone: Compared with germline, one end of the junction differs, possibly owing to a read error. The CDR3 region has the DNA TGCAGTGCTATACCGGGACCAACTTTT. It yields the protein CSAIPGPTF. The gene calls are TRBV20-1 and TRBJ2-3; D is possibly TRBD1 or TRBD2 (5 bases each). CDR3 length: 9 residues. Germline lookup yields CDR1 DFQATT and CDR2 SNEGSKA (reference sequence).

The V and J genes are TRBV15 and TRBJ1-4; no reliable D call. This CDR3 contains 17 residues. V lost 0 bases and J lost 7, with 18 bases in between. Germline V gene lookup returns CDR1 LNHNV and CDR2 YYDKDF (reference sequence). The CDR3 sequence: CATSRDEQGRVSEKLFF. CDR3 in DNA: TGTGCCACCAGCAGAGATGAGCAAGGGAGAGTGAGTGAAAAACTGTTTTTT.

Comment on this clone: The conserved phenylalanine or tryptophan normally closing the CDR3 is absent here, so this likely arose from a read error. The DNA is left out, because the CDR3 cannot be placed on it with certainty; the CDR3 is given as TCRdb lists it. The chain is built from TRBV10-3 and TRBJ1-1. Per the germline V gene, CDR1 is ENHRY and CDR2 is SYGVKD. The CDR3 adds up to 12 amino acids, both ends counted. CDR3 protein: CAISEQQRTIMI.

This chain uses TRBV5-1 with TRBJ2-3, with TRBD1 as a possible D gene (6 bases). This CDR3 contains 17 residues. Germline CDR1 and CDR2: SGHRS and YFSETQ. V was cut by 3 bases and J by 5 bases, with 22 bases left in between. The CDR3 is CASSYTSTGRGGDTQYF. The DNA for the CDR3 is TGCGCCAGCAGCTATACCTCCACAGGGCGAGGCGGAGATACGCAGTATTTT.

This clone appeared once. This rearrangement joins TRBV18 to TRBJ2-1; unclear D gene. The CDR3 runs 18 residues. CDR1 and CDR2 (germline): KGHSH, LQKENI. The V gene lost 0 bases and the J gene lost 2 bases, with 17 bases spanning the gap. The CDR3 region has the DNA TGTGCCAGCTCACCACCTTATCTATTAGGTATTCCCTACAATGAGCAGTTCTTC. Protein: CASSPPYLLGIPYNEQFF.

V is TRBV27 and J is TRBJ1-5; D ambiguous. Germline assignment: CDR1 MNHEY and CDR2 SMNVEV (reference sequence). Trimming removed 5 bases at V and 7 bases at J, with 24 bases between. The CDR3 is 17 amino acids. In DNA form, the CDR3 reads TGTGCCAGCAGTCCACACTGGTCTTTAATAGGGCTCCAGCCCCAGCATTTT. Its protein is CASSPHWSLIGLQPQHF.

The rearrangement joins TRBV11-2 to TRBJ2-1; 8 bases are a match to TRBD2. Per germline, CDR1 SGHAT and CDR2 FQNNGV. The CDR3 has 17 residues. V was pared by 5 bases and J by 3 bases, with 12 bases of the junction left unmatched. CDR3 region: CASSPGRGGPIYNEQFF. Here the CDR3 DNA reads TGTGCCAGCAGCCCCGGACGGGGGGGGCCGATCTACAATGAGCAGTTCTTC.

The CDR3 DNA reads TGCGCCAGCAGCCCGAGGGCCAGGGGGCGATTTCAGGGCTCCTATAATTCACCCCTCCACTTT. It codes for CASSPRARGRFQGSYNSPLHF. The chain recombines TRBV5-1 with TRBJ1-6; 8 bases fit TRBD1. Germline CDR1 reads SGHRS; CDR2 reads YFSETQ. This CDR3 region has 21 residues. V gave up 4 bases and J gave up 0 bases; unmatched junction bases: 18.

CDR3: CASRRSGGVHGELFF. The DNA of the CDR3 is TGTGCCAGCAGGCGGAGCGGGGGAGTTCACGGGGAGCTGTTTTTT. The chain links TRBV6-5 to TRBJ2-2, with 8 positions matching TRBD2. CDR1 MNHEY and CDR2 SVGAGI come from the germline V gene. This CDR3 is built from 15 residues. V lost 6 bases and J lost 7; bases outside the gene matches: 10.

The chain has TRBV5-1 and TRBJ1-1, with 8 bases matching TRBD1. CDR3 length equals 14 residues. Germline-derived CDR1 and CDR2 are SGHRS and YFSETQ. V was pared by 0 bases and J by 11 bases, with 9 bases of the junction left unmatched. CDR3 amino acids: CASSLERGQGTAFF. CDR3 DNA: TGCGCCAGCAGCTTGGAAAGAGGACAGGGAACGGCTTTCTTT.